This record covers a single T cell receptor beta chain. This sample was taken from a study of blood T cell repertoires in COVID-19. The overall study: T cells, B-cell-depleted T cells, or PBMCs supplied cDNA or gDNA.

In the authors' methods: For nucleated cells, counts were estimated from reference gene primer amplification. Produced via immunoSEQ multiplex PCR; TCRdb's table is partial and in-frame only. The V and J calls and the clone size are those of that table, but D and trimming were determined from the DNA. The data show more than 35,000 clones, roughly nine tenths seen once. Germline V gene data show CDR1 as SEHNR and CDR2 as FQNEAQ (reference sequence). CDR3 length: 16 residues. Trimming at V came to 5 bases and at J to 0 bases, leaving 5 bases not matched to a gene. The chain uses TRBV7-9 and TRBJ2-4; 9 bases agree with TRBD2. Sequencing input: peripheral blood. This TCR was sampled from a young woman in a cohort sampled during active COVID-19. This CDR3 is CASSPLAGLAKNIQYF. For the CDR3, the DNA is TGTGCCAGCAGCCCCCTAGCGGGGCTAGCCAAAAACATTCAGTACTTC.